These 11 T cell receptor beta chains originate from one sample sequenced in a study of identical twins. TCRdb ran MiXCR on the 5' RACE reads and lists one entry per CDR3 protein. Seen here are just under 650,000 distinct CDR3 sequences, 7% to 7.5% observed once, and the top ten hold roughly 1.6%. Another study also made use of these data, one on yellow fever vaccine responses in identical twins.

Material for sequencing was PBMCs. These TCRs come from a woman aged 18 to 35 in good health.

The CDR3 is CASRKQGPTEAFF. The CDR3, as DNA: TGTGCCAGCAGAAAACAGGGCCCCACTGAAGCTTTCTTT. V gene TRBV6-1 combines with J gene TRBJ1-1; D may be TRBD1 (6 bases). This CDR3 contains 13 residues. V lost 6 bases to trimming and J lost 4 bases, with 12 bases between them. Germline CDR1 and CDR2: MNHNS and SASEGT.

CDR3 residues: CASRTMRGATDTQYF. In DNA, the CDR3 is TGTGCCAGCAGGACGATGCGGGGGGCCACAGATACGCAGTATTTT. The chain joins TRBV11-2 to TRBJ2-3; 8 bases fit TRBD2. Germline V CDR1 and CDR2: SGHAT, FQNNGV. V lost 6 bases and J lost 2; bases outside the gene matches: 7. This CDR3 is built from 15 residues.

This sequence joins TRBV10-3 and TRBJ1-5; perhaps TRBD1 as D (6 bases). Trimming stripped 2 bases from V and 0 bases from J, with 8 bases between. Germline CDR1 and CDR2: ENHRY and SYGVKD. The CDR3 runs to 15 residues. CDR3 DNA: TGTGCCATCAGTGAGCAACAGGGTAGCAATCAGCCCCAGCATTTT. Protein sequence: CAISEQQGSNQPQHF.

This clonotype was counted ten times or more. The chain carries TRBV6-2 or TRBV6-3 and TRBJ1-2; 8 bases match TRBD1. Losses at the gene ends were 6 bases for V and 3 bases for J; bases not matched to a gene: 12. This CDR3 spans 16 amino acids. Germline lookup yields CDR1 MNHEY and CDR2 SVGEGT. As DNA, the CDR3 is TGTGCCAGCAGACCACCAGGGACAGGTCAATACTATGGCTACACCTTC. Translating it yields CASRPPGTGQYYGYTF.

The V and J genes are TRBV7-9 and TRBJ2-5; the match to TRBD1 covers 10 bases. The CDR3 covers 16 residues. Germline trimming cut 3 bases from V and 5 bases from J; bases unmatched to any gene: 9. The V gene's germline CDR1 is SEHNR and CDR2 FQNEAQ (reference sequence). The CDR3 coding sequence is TGTGCCAGCAGCTTTGACCCGGGACAGGGGAGGGAGACCCAGTACTTC. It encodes CASSFDPGQGRETQYF.

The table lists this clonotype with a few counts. The chain's CDR3 is CASRYRETSANNEQFF. The DNA for the CDR3 is TGTGCCAGTCGATACAGGGAGACTAGCGCAAACAATGAGCAGTTCTTC. The chain is built from TRBV12-3 or TRBV12-4 and TRBJ2-1; the match to TRBD2 covers 8 bases. The CDR3 loop spans 16 amino acids. Trimming took 9 bases from V and 5 from J; bases not matched to a gene: 15.

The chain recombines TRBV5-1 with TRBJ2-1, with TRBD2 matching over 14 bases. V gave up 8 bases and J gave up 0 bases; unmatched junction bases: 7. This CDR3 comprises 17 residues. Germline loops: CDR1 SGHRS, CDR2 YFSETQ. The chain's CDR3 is CASTGLAGDHSYNEQFF. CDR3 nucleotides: TGCGCCAGTACGGGACTAGCGGGAGATCACTCCTACAATGAGCAGTTCTTC.

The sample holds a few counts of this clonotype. The CDR3 coding sequence is TGCGCCAGCAGCCGAAGAAGACAGGGCCCCATGAACACTGAAGCTTTCTTT. Protein product: CASSRRRQGPMNTEAFF. The V gene is TRBV5-1, the J gene TRBJ1-1, with 7 positions matching TRBD1. Unmatched junction bases numbered 12, after V lost 4 bases and J lost 0 bases. Germline-derived CDR1 and CDR2 are SGHRS and YFSETQ. The CDR3 consists of 17 residues.

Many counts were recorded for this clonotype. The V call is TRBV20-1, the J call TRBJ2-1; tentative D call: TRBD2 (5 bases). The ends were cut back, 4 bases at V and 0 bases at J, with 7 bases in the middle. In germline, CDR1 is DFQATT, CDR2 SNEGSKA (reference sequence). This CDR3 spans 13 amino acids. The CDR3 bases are TGCAGTGCTATTGGGAGCTCCTACAATGAGCAGTTCTTC. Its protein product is CSAIGSSYNEQFF.

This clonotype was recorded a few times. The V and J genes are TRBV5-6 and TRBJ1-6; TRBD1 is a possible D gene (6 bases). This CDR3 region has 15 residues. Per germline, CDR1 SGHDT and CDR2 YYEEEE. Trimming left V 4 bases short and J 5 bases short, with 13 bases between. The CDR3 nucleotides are TGTGCCAGCAGCCGCGGGACACCAAATAATTCACCCCTCCACTTT. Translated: CASSRGTPNNSPLHF.

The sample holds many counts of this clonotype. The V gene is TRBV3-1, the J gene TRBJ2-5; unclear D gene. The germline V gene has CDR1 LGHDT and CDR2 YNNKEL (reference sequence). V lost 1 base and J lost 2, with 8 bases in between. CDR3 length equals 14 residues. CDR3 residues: CASSQGVRQETQYF. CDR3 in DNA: TGTGCCAGCAGCCAAGGAGTTAGGCAAGAGACCCAGTACTTC.